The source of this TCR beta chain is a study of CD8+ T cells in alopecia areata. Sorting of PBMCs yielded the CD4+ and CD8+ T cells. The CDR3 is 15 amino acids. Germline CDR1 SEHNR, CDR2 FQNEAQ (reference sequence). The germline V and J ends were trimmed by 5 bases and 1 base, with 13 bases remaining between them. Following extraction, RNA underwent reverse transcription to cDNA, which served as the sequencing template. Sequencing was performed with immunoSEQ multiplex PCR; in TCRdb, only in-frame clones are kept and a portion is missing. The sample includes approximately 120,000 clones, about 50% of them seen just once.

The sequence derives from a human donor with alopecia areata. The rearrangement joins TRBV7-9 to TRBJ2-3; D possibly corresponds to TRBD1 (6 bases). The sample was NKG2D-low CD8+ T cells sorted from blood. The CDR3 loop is CASSPGTGRTDTQYF. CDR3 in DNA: TGTGCCAGCAGCCCCGGCACAGGGCGCACAGATACGCAGTATTTT. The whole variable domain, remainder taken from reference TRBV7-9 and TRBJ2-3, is DTGVSQNPRHKITKRGQNVTFRCDPISEHNRLYWYRQTLGQGPEFLTYFQNEAQLEKSRLLSDRFSAERPKGSFSTLEIQRTEQGDSAMYLCASSPGTGRTDTQYFGPGTRLTVL.